The rows below give T cell receptor beta chains drawn from one sample of a study of sequential checkpoint blockade in melanoma. Assay: immunoSEQ multiplex PCR; the TCRdb copy retains only in-frame clones and omits some. The sample has around 5,100 clones, more than 30% seen once. The sequencing here drew on tumor tissue (inferred from file names), taken from a patient given nivolumab and ipilimumab in sequence. These receptor sequences come from a human donor with melanoma. CDR3s include the opening cysteine and the closing phenylalanine or tryptophan. A D gene is named only where the DNA matches it firmly. Expanded clones get a size class; other rows say once, few or many, or leave the size out.

>.|TRBV9|few|TRBJ1-1
TGTGCCAGCAGTCCGGGCAGTACCAACACTGAAGCTTTCTTT
CASSPGSTNTEAFF
>.|TRBV10-3|few|TRBJ1-4
TGTGCCATCAGTGAGTCGTATGAGGGAGGAGAACTGTTTTTT
CAISESYEGGELFF
>.|TRBV11-3|.|TRBJ2-2
TGTGCCAGCAGCCCCCCGGGGCTCACGAACACCGGGGAGCTGTTTTTT
CASSPPGLTNTGELFF
>.|TRBV5-1|.|TRBJ2-7
TGCGCCAGCAGCTTGCAGGACGGTCCGCGGGAGCAGTACTTC
CASSLQDGPREQYF
>TRBD2|TRBV6-8|.|TRBJ2-3
TGTGCCAGCAGTTACTCCCCTAGCGGGGCCTTGATAAAGTCCACAGATACGCAGTATTTT
CASSYSPSGALIKSTDTQYF
>.|TRBV9|hyperexpanded|TRBJ2-7
TGTGCCAGCAGCGTGAATGGAGACAGCGACGAGCAGTACTTC
CASSVNGDSDEQYF
>.|TRBV30|.|TRBJ1-6
TGTGCCTGGATGCAGGACTCCTATAATTCACCCCTCCACTTT
CAWMQDSYNSPLHF
>TRBD2|TRBV19|.|TRBJ2-3
TGTGCCAGTAGTATAAACGTTCGACTAGCGGGATATACAGATACGCAGTATTTT
CASSINVRLAGYTDTQYF
>TRBD2|TRBV18|.|TRBJ2-7
TGTGCCAGCTCACCGGGGGGGAGTTCCTACGAGCAGTACTTC
CASSPGGSSYEQYF
>.|TRBV6-8|.|TRBJ2-2
TGTGCCACCCTAACGGGGACCGGGGAGCTGTTTTTT
CATLTGTGELFF
>.|TRBV7-5|medium-sized|TRBJ2-2
TGTGCCAGCAGCTTTGGGACAGGGGGTTCCGGGGAGCTGTTTTTT
CASSFGTGGSGELFF
>.|TRBV28|.|TRBJ2-7
TGTGCCAGCAGTCCCTCCCTCTACGAGCAGTACTTC
CASSPSLYEQYF
>.|TRBV28|.|TRBJ2-5
TGTGCCAGCAGTTTAATTCTTCCCCGCAAGCCCCCCGAAGAGACCCAGTACTTC
CASSLILPRKPPEETQYF
>TRBD1|TRBV28|few|TRBJ1-1
TGTGCCAGCAGTCCTCGATACTTCAGGGGGCTTGTTAGCACTGAAGCTTTCTTT
CASSPRYFRGLVSTEAFF
>.|TRBV6-8|.|TRBJ1-3
TGTGCCAGCAGGCCAACCCCTGGAAACACCATATATTTT
CASRPTPGNTIYF
>.|TRBV14|medium-sized|TRBJ2-1
TGTGCCAGCAGCCGAGGGTCATTCGGATACAATGAGCAGTTCTTC
CASSRGSFGYNEQFF
>.|TRBV19|few|TRBJ2-7
TGTGCCAGGCCAAGACAGGCCTACGAGCAGTACTTC
CARPRQAYEQYF
>.|TRBV19|.|TRBJ2-5
TGTGCCAGTAGTATAACGGGACGAAGGGAGACCCAGTACTTC
CASSITGRRETQYF
>.|TRBV30|.|TRBJ2-7
TGTGCCTGGAGCCCGGGCGGGGGACAGGAGGTGTTC
CAWSPGGGQEVF
>TRBD1|TRBV5-1|.|TRBJ2-7
TGCGCCAGCAGCTTGGTGTCTCCGGGACAGGGATCTTTCCGGGGCTCCTACGAGCAGTACTTC
CASSLVSPGQGSFRGSYEQYF
>.|TRBV11-3|.|TRBJ1-2
TGTGCCAGCAGCTCTCTGGGGAGGGATTTTTATGGCTACACCTTC
CASSSLGRDFYGYTF
>.|TRBV14|.|TRBJ1-6
TGTGCCAGCAGCCAATTCGGGCTTATTAAGCCCCCTAATAATTCACCCCTCCACTTT
CASSQFGLIKPPNNSPLHF
>.|TRBV1|.|TRBJ1-6
TGCGCCAGCAGCCAAGGTACCGGGACGGATACAGATAATTCACCCCTCCACTTT
CASSQGTGTDTDNSPLHF
>.|TRBV28|once|TRBJ1-6
TGTGCCAGCAGTTTTCGGGGGGAATGGTCACCCCTCCACTTT
CASSFRGEWSPLHF
>.|TRBV6-4|.|TRBJ1-5
TGTGCCAGCAGTTACTCGATGGGCAGTCAGCCCCAGCATTTT
CASSYSMGSQPQHF
>.|TRBV19|few|TRBJ1-4
TGTGCCAGTAGTTTTGGTCCCGGGACAACTAATGAAAAACTGTTTTTT
CASSFGPGTTNEKLFF
>TRBD2|TRBV28|.|TRBJ2-3
TGTGCCAGCAGTTTCCAACTAGCGGGAATCAGCACAGATACGCAGTATTTT
CASSFQLAGISTDTQYF
>TRBD1|TRBV6-8|.|TRBJ1-3
TGTGCCAGCAGTGCTCGGACAGGGGCTGGAAACACCATATATTTT
CASSARTGAGNTIYF
>.|TRBV29-1|once|TRBJ2-2
TGCAGCGTTGTAACCGGGGCGACCGGGGAGCTGTTTTTT
CSVVTGATGELFF
>.|TRBV9|medium-sized|TRBJ1-2
TGTGCCAGCAGTACAGGGCCACGGAGGGATGGCTACACCTTC
CASSTGPRRDGYTF
>TRBD1|TRBV28|.|TRBJ1-5
TGTGCCAGCAGCATACAGGGGTTAGGGCAGCCCCAGCATTTT
CASSIQGLGQPQHF
>TRBD2|TRBV28|few|TRBJ2-1
TGTGCCAGCAGTTTGTCGGCGGGAGTTTCACTAAGCTCCTACAATGAGCAGTTCTTC
CASSLSAGVSLSSYNEQFF
>.|TRBV5-1|.|TRBJ1-1
TGCGCCAGCAGCCAAGAGCCAGCTATGAACACTGAAGCTTTCTTT
CASSQEPAMNTEAFF
>TRBD1|TRBV2|.|TRBJ1-1
TGTGCCAGGACGACAGGGGACACTGAAGCTTTCTTT
CARTTGDTEAFF
>.|TRBV19|.|TRBJ1-1
TGTGCCAGTAGTTCAATCATAGAGAACACTGAAGCTTTCTTT
CASSSIIENTEAFF
>.|TRBV19|.|TRBJ1-1
TGTGCCAGTAGTAAGGGACACCTGAACACTGAAGCTTTCTTT
CASSKGHLNTEAFF
>TRBD2|TRBV11-3|medium-sized|TRBJ2-1
TGTGCCAGCAGCTTATTCGCAGCGGCGGGAGGGGGGAATGAGCAGTTCTTC
CASSLFAAAGGGNEQFF
>TRBD2|TRBV11-3|.|TRBJ2-1
TGTGCCAGCAGCTTTTTAGCGGGATACCGCAATGAGCAGTTCTTC
CASSFLAGYRNEQFF
>.|TRBV1|.|TRBJ1-6
TGCGCCAGCAGCCAAGATAGAGGGACCTATAATTCACCCCTCCACTTT
CASSQDRGTYNSPLHF
>.|TRBV7-6|.|TRBJ2-3
TGTGCCAGCAGCGAGGGGGTGAGGGGGGGACTAGATACGCAGTATTTT
CASSEGVRGGLDTQYF
>.|TRBV6-8|medium-sized|TRBJ1-2
TGTGCCAGCAGTTACTCGATACTCTATGGCTACACCTTC
CASSYSILYGYTF
>.|TRBV30|.|TRBJ1-3
TGTGCCTGGAGTAGCTCTGGAAACACCATATATTTT
CAWSSSGNTIYF
>.|TRBV28|medium-sized|TRBJ2-7
TGTGCCAGCAGGCGGCCCACAGGGTACGAGCAGTACTTC
CASRRPTGYEQYF
>.|TRBV6-8|few|TRBJ2-2
TGTGCCAGCAGTGATTTTGACAGAATCTTCGGGTGGGGGGAGCTGTTTTTT
CASSDFDRIFGWGELFF
>TRBD1|TRBV6-8|many|TRBJ2-4
TGTGCCAGCAGCCGGGACAGGGGGCGCGAAAACATTCAGTACTTC
CASSRDRGRENIQYF
>.|TRBV23-1|many|TRBJ2-7
TGCGCCAGCAGCCGGCACAGGGCACCTAGCCAATCCTACGAGCAGTACTTC
CASSRHRAPSQSYEQYF
>.|TRBV6-8|.|TRBJ1-1
TGTGCCAGCAGTTCCGGGTCAAAGTCTCTTGAAGCTTTCTTT
CASSSGSKSLEAFF
>TRBD2|TRBV7-7|.|TRBJ2-1
TGTGCCAGCAGCTTAGGGGGACTAGCGGGTTACTCCTACAATGAGCAGTTCTTC
CASSLGGLAGYSYNEQFF
>.|TRBV11-3|.|TRBJ1-1
TGTGCCAGCAGCTTGGGACTGCTGAACACTGAAGCTTTCTTT
CASSLGLLNTEAFF
>.|TRBV5-1|.|TRBJ1-4
TGCGCCAGCAGCTTGGCCGGTTTGACTAATGAAAAACTGTTTTTT
CASSLAGLTNEKLFF
>TRBD1|TRBV5-1|.|TRBJ2-2
TGCGCCAGCAGCCGGGACAGTAATTACGCCGGGGAGCTGTTTTTT
CASSRDSNYAGELFF
>TRBD2|TRBV6-8|.|TRBJ2-3
TGTGCCAGCAGTTACGCGGGACTAGCGGGGGGCACAGATACGCAGTATTTT
CASSYAGLAGGTDTQYF
>TRBD1|TRBV28|.|TRBJ2-1
TGTGCCAGCAGCTATGTCACAGGGGGCGATGAGCAGTTCTTC
CASSYVTGGDEQFF